A selection of T cell receptor beta chains follows, all from one sample in a study of a mutant IDH1 vaccine in newly diagnosed glioma. Method: immunoSEQ multiplex PCR; TCRdb's copy keeps in-frame clones and lacks some. The sample holds approximately 30,000 clones, around 80% seen once. The antigens these receptors bind are not known. The sequencing used PBMCs, collected from a glioma patient whose treatment included an IDH1 peptide vaccine. These receptors all come from a man over 45 with glioma. CDR3s include the opening cysteine and the closing phenylalanine or tryptophan. A D gene is named only where the DNA matches it firmly. Not all rows give a size; the values are once, few, many and, for expanded clones, a class.

CDR3 DNA: TGTGCCAGCAGCTCGGGACTAGCGGGCCCCGGGGAGCTGTTTTTT
CDR3 protein: CASSSGLAGPGELFF
J gene: TRBJ2-2
clone size: .
V gene: TRBV7-2
D gene: TRBD2

CDR3 DNA: TGCGCCAGCAGCCCCAAAACAGGGAGACTAGCGGGGGCAGATACGCAGTATTTT
CDR3 protein: CASSPKTGRLAGADTQYF
J gene: TRBJ2-3
clone size: .
V gene: TRBV4-3
D gene: TRBD2

CDR3 DNA: TGTGCCAGCAGCTTTTCAGGGGGGTATTCGAACACTGAAGCTTTCTTT
CDR3 protein: CASSFSGGYSNTEAFF
J gene: TRBJ1-1
clone size: medium-sized
V gene: TRBV5-4
D gene: TRBD1

CDR3 DNA: TGCGCCAGCAGCCAAGGTCTGAGTACTAATGAAAAACTGTTTTTT
CDR3 protein: CASSQGLSTNEKLFF
J gene: TRBJ1-4
clone size: .
V gene: TRBV4-1
D gene: .

CDR3 DNA: TGTGCCAGCAGCTCCTGGACTGGATCCGGGGAGCTGTTTTTT
CDR3 protein: CASSSWTGSGELFF
J gene: TRBJ2-2
clone size: .
V gene: TRBV9
D gene: .

CDR3 DNA: TGTGCCAGCAGCCCCCCGGAGTCAGATACGCAGTATTTT
CDR3 protein: CASSPPESDTQYF
J gene: TRBJ2-3
clone size: once
V gene: TRBV7-9
D gene: .

CDR3 DNA: TGTGCCAGCAGCTTGACCCTACGGCAGTACTTC
CDR3 protein: CASSLTLRQYF
J gene: TRBJ2-7
clone size: .
V gene: TRBV7-2
D gene: .

CDR3 DNA: TGTGCCAGCAGTGAAGCAACGGGAGTATATGGCTACACCTTC
CDR3 protein: CASSEATGVYGYTF
J gene: TRBJ1-2
clone size: .
V gene: TRBV6-1
D gene: .

CDR3 DNA: TGTGCTAGTGGTACCGCGGTAAAAAGCTATGGCTACACCTTC
CDR3 protein: CASGTAVKSYGYTF
J gene: TRBJ1-2
clone size: .
V gene: TRBV12-5
D gene: .

CDR3 DNA: TGTGCCAGTAGAAGGAGCAATCAGCCCCAGCATTTT
CDR3 protein: CASRRSNQPQHF
J gene: TRBJ1-5
clone size: .
V gene: TRBV19
D gene: .

CDR3 DNA: TGTGCCAGTAGTGCCCGACCGGGACAGGGGGTAAAGAACACTGAAGCTTTCTTT
CDR3 protein: CASSARPGQGVKNTEAFF
J gene: TRBJ1-1
clone size: .
V gene: TRBV19
D gene: TRBD1

CDR3 DNA: TGTGCCAGCAGCACCGGGACAGACACAGATACGCAGTATTTT
CDR3 protein: CASSTGTDTDTQYF
J gene: TRBJ2-3
clone size: few
V gene: TRBV7-9
D gene: TRBD1

CDR3 DNA: TGTGCCAGCAGCTTAGGGGGGCTGGGCTACACCTTC
CDR3 protein: CASSLGGLGYTF
J gene: TRBJ1-2
clone size: .
V gene: TRBV7-2
D gene: .

CDR3 DNA: TGTGCCAGCAGCTTAGGCCTATTTAATGAAAAACTGTTTTTT
CDR3 protein: CASSLGLFNEKLFF
J gene: TRBJ1-4
clone size: .
V gene: TRBV7-8
D gene: .

CDR3 DNA: TGCGCCAGCAGCCAAGATGCCCAGAACGGCTATGGCTACACCTTC
CDR3 protein: CASSQDAQNGYGYTF
J gene: TRBJ1-2
clone size: .
V gene: TRBV4-3
D gene: .

CDR3 DNA: TGCAGCGGGGGACTAGCGGGAGTTGGGACCCAGTACTTC
CDR3 protein: CSGGLAGVGTQYF
J gene: TRBJ2-5
clone size: few
V gene: TRBV29-1
D gene: TRBD2

CDR3 DNA: TGTGCCAGCAGCTTAGCTGGAGGGGATCAGCCCCAGCATTTT
CDR3 protein: CASSLAGGDQPQHF
J gene: TRBJ1-5
clone size: .
V gene: TRBV11-2
D gene: .

CDR3 DNA: TGCGCCAGCAGCCATGACAGGGGACGAGAAAAACTGTTTTTT
CDR3 protein: CASSHDRGREKLFF
J gene: TRBJ1-4
clone size: .
V gene: TRBV4-3
D gene: TRBD1

CDR3 DNA: TGTGCCAGCAGCTTTGGGAACACTGAAGCTTTCTTT
CDR3 protein: CASSFGNTEAFF
J gene: TRBJ1-1
clone size: .
V gene: TRBV5-4
D gene: .

CDR3 DNA: TGTGCCAGCAGCTCTCCTACAGGGGGGTCTGGCTACACCTTC
CDR3 protein: CASSSPTGGSGYTF
J gene: TRBJ1-2
clone size: .
V gene: TRBV5-4
D gene: TRBD1

CDR3 DNA: TGCGCCAGCAGCTCCGGGGCCGAAGAGACCCAGTACTTC
CDR3 protein: CASSSGAEETQYF
J gene: TRBJ2-5
clone size: .
V gene: TRBV5-1
D gene: .

CDR3 DNA: TGTGCCACCTCCCCGGAAAACACCGGGGAGCTGTTTTTT
CDR3 protein: CATSPENTGELFF
J gene: TRBJ2-2
clone size: once
V gene: TRBV2
D gene: .

CDR3 DNA: TGTGCCAGCAGTGAATTGGCCGGGAAAGGTGAAAAACTGTTTTTT
CDR3 protein: CASSELAGKGEKLFF
J gene: TRBJ1-4
clone size: .
V gene: TRBV6-1
D gene: .

CDR3 DNA: TGTGCCAGCAGCTTATGGGGCCAAGTAGGGTACGAGCAGTACTTC
CDR3 protein: CASSLWGQVGYEQYF
J gene: TRBJ2-7
clone size: .
V gene: TRBV5-6
D gene: .

CDR3 DNA: TGTGCCAGCAGCTTAGTGGAGGGGAACTACGAGCAGTACTTC
CDR3 protein: CASSLVEGNYEQYF
J gene: TRBJ2-7
clone size: .
V gene: TRBV7-9
D gene: .

CDR3 DNA: TGTGCCAGCAGTGAGGTAGACAGTAGCAATCAGCCCCAGCATTTT
CDR3 protein: CASSEVDSSNQPQHF
J gene: TRBJ1-5
clone size: once
V gene: TRBV6-1
D gene: .

CDR3 DNA: TGTGCCAGCGGCGCAGTCGAGTATTCACCCCTCCACTTT
CDR3 protein: CASGAVEYSPLHF
J gene: TRBJ1-6
clone size: .
V gene: TRBV27
D gene: .

CDR3 DNA: TGTGCCAGCAGAACCCAGGGGGGAGGGAACACTGAAGCTTTCTTT
CDR3 protein: CASRTQGGGNTEAFF
J gene: TRBJ1-1
clone size: .
V gene: TRBV7-9
D gene: TRBD1

CDR3 DNA: TGTGCCAGCAGCTTAGGAAGGACAGCAATGAACACTGAAGCTTTCTTT
CDR3 protein: CASSLGRTAMNTEAFF
J gene: TRBJ1-1
clone size: .
V gene: TRBV7-2
D gene: .

CDR3 DNA: TGTGCCAGCAGTCCGACGGGGGGGCCCGTGGATACGCAGTATTTT
CDR3 protein: CASSPTGGPVDTQYF
J gene: TRBJ2-3
clone size: once
V gene: TRBV7-2
D gene: TRBD2

CDR3 DNA: TGTGCCATCAGTGATCTAGTCGGGAATCACAATGAGCAGTTCTTC
CDR3 protein: CAISDLVGNHNEQFF
J gene: TRBJ2-1
clone size: .
V gene: TRBV10-3
D gene: .

CDR3 DNA: TGTGCCAGCAGCTTAGGGACAGGGGGCTGGGAGACCCAGTACTTC
CDR3 protein: CASSLGTGGWETQYF
J gene: TRBJ2-5
clone size: few
V gene: TRBV11-2
D gene: TRBD1

CDR3 DNA: TGTGCCAGCAGCCCGTCTGGGACAGGGGGTTTCGGCTACACCTTC
CDR3 protein: CASSPSGTGGFGYTF
J gene: TRBJ1-2
clone size: .
V gene: TRBV7-8
D gene: TRBD1

CDR3 DNA: TGTGCCTGGAGCAGAGGGGGCGCAATTTACGAGCAGTACTTC
CDR3 protein: CAWSRGGAIYEQYF
J gene: TRBJ2-7
clone size: .
V gene: TRBV30
D gene: TRBD1

CDR3 DNA: TGTGCCAGCAGCTTAGATCAATTGGGAGGTGATGAGCAGTTCTTC
CDR3 protein: CASSLDQLGGDEQFF
J gene: TRBJ2-1
clone size: .
V gene: TRBV11-3
D gene: .

CDR3 DNA: TGTGCCAGCAGCTTAGTGGGCTCAAGACAGGTCCCCGAAAAACTGTTTTTT
CDR3 protein: CASSLVGSRQVPEKLFF
J gene: TRBJ1-4
clone size: .
V gene: TRBV7-2
D gene: .

CDR3 DNA: TGTGCCAGCAGCGCCGCCGCGGGCGACTACGAGCAGTACTTC
CDR3 protein: CASSAAAGDYEQYF
J gene: TRBJ2-7
clone size: .
V gene: TRBV27
D gene: .

CDR3 DNA: TGCGCCAGCAGCTCACCTGGGTACAATGAGCAGTTCTTC
CDR3 protein: CASSSPGYNEQFF
J gene: TRBJ2-1
clone size: once
V gene: TRBV5-1
D gene: .

CDR3 DNA: TGTGCCAGCAGCTTGGACAGGACCTCCTACAATGAGCAGTTCTTC
CDR3 protein: CASSLDRTSYNEQFF
J gene: TRBJ2-1
clone size: .
V gene: TRBV5-6
D gene: .

CDR3 DNA: TGTGCCATCAGTGAGTCCGACAGGGGCAGCCAGCCCCAGCATTTT
CDR3 protein: CAISESDRGSQPQHF
J gene: TRBJ1-5
clone size: once
V gene: TRBV10-3
D gene: TRBD1

CDR3 DNA: TGTGCCAGCAGCTCCACCCCGGGCTTAGGAGATACGCAGTATTTT
CDR3 protein: CASSSTPGLGDTQYF
J gene: TRBJ2-3
clone size: once
V gene: TRBV5-5
D gene: .

CDR3 DNA: TGTGCCAGCAGTGAGGGACTAGCGGGAAAGGAGCAGTTCTTC
CDR3 protein: CASSEGLAGKEQFF
J gene: TRBJ2-1
clone size: .
V gene: TRBV6-4
D gene: TRBD2

CDR3 DNA: TGTGCCAGCAGTTACCTCGGCAGCCAGGGTAATGAAAAACTGTTTTTT
CDR3 protein: CASSYLGSQGNEKLFF
J gene: TRBJ1-4
clone size: .
V gene: TRBV27
D gene: .

CDR3 DNA: TGTGCCACCGGGGTAAGGCAGGGAAGTGGCTACACCTTC
CDR3 protein: CATGVRQGSGYTF
J gene: TRBJ1-2
clone size: once
V gene: TRBV21-1
D gene: .

CDR3 DNA: TGTGCCAGTAGTACCGACAGGGGCAATCAGCCCCAGCATTTT
CDR3 protein: CASSTDRGNQPQHF
J gene: TRBJ1-5
clone size: .
V gene: TRBV19
D gene: TRBD1

CDR3 DNA: TGTGCCAGCAGTTTAGGCGGGGGCTCCTACGAGCAGTACTTC
CDR3 protein: CASSLGGGSYEQYF
J gene: TRBJ2-7
clone size: once
V gene: TRBV28
D gene: TRBD2

CDR3 DNA: TGTGCCAGCAGTTTAAAGGCTAGCGGGAGTGACGAGCAGTACTTC
CDR3 protein: CASSLKASGSDEQYF
J gene: TRBJ2-7
clone size: .
V gene: TRBV28
D gene: TRBD2

CDR3 DNA: TGTGCCAGCAGCTTCGCGGAAGAGACCCAGTACTTC
CDR3 protein: CASSFAEETQYF
J gene: TRBJ2-5
clone size: .
V gene: TRBV5-4
D gene: .

CDR3 DNA: TGTGCCAGCAGCCCCGACATTACTGAAGCTTTCTTT
CDR3 protein: CASSPDITEAFF
J gene: TRBJ1-1
clone size: .
V gene: TRBV2
D gene: .